The clone carrying this TCR beta chain was recorded a few times. The antigen is not known. This sample is part of a study of beta chain features in type 1 diabetes. Notes on the study in general: For cells with high TCR expression, cDNA sequencing could yield over-representation.

The CDR3 is 14 residues long. The V and J ends lost 6 bases and 3 bases, in that order; junction bases with no gene match: 4. Germline CDR1 reads SNHLY; CDR2 reads FYNNEI. Of the isolated RNA, all was reverse transcribed, and so the sequenced material was expressed TCRB transcripts. Measured with immunoSEQ multiplex PCR; TCRdb has only the in-frame clones, and not every one. Here the sample spans 300,000 to 400,000 clones, approximately 8% being singletons. The chain couples TRBV2 to TRBJ1-4, with 7 bases lining up with TRBD1. Sequenced: central memory CD4+ T cells from blood. This clonotype originated in a woman in her late teens or twenties in good health. CDR3 nucleotide sequence: TGTGCCAGCAGCCCCGGGACAGCTAATGAAAAACTGTTTTTT. Translation: CASSPGTANEKLFF.